Listed here are 3 T cell receptor beta chains from one sample, sequenced in a study of blood T cell repertoires in COVID-19. TCRdb's table, derived via immunoSEQ multiplex PCR, lists solely in-frame clones and lacks some. The sample contains roughly 100,000 clones, around 80% of which appear only once. The material sequenced was peripheral blood. The source is a man aged 60 to 75 with active or convalescent COVID-19.

This clone was counted between two and nine times. The rearrangement joins TRBV5-1 to TRBJ1-2; D is perhaps TRBD1 (5 bases). CDR1 and CDR2 from the germline V gene are SGHRS and YFSETQ. Trimming took off 0 bases at V and 4 bases at J, with 10 bases between the two ends. CDR3 size: 14 residues. CDR3 protein: CASSLGQYGYGYTF. CDR3 nucleotides: TGCGCCAGCAGCTTGGGACAGTACGGCTATGGCTACACCTTC.

The chain joins TRBV4-1 to TRBJ2-5; D may be TRBD2 (5 bases). This CDR3 comprises 14 residues. Germline-derived CDR1 and CDR2 are MGHRA and YSYEKL. V was trimmed by 1 base and J by 2 bases, leaving 8 bases between them. Written as DNA, the CDR3 is TGCGCCAGCAGCCAAGGGTCGGGGCAAGAGACCCAGTACTTC. Translated, it gives CASSQGSGQETQYF.

This clone has more than one count but fewer than ten. The chain links TRBV19 to TRBJ2-1; weak D call: TRBD2 (8 bases). Between the trimmed V and J ends, which lost 10 bases and 10 bases, there was a span of 23 bases. CDR1 and CDR2 from the germline V gene are LNHDA and SQIVND (reference sequence). The CDR3 has 14 amino acids. CDR3 coding DNA: TGTGCCACCTCCCGGACTAGCCCAGGGGGGGAGCAGTTCTTC. Amino acids: CATSRTSPGGEQFF.